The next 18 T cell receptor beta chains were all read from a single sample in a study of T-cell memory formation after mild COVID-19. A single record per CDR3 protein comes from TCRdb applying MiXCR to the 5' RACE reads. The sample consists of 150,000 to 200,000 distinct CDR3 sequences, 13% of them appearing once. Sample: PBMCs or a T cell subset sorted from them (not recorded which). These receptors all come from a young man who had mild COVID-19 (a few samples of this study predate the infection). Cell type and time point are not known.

The CDR3 DNA sequence: TGTGCCATTACGGGGCCCGCAACCACCAAAAACATTCAGTACTTC. Translated: CAITGPATTKNIQYF. V gene TRBV6-5 combines with J gene TRBJ2-4; D is possibly TRBD1 or TRBD2 (5 bases each). The CDR3 is made up of 15 amino acids. V lost 10 bases and J lost 2, with 18 bases in between. Germline V gene data show CDR1 as MNHEY and CDR2 as SVGAGI.

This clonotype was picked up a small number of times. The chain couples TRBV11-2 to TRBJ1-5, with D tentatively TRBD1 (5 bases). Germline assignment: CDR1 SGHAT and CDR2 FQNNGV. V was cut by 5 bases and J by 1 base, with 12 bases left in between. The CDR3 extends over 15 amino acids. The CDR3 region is CASSPGGTSNQPQHF. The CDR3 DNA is TGTGCCAGCAGCCCTGGGGGAACAAGCAATCAGCCCCAGCATTTT.

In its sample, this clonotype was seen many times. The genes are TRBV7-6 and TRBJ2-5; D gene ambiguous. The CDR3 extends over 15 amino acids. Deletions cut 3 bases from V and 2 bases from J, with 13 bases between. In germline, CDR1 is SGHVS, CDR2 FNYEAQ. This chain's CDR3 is CASSFLGEAQETQYF. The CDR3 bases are TGTGCCAGCAGCTTCCTTGGGGAAGCTCAAGAGACCCAGTACTTC.

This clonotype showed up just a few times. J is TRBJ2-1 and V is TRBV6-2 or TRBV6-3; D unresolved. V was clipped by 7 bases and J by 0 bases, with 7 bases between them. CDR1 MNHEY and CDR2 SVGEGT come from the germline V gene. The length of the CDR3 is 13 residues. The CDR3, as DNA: TGTGCCAGCACCCTGAGCTCCTACAATGAGCAGTTCTTC. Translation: CASTLSSYNEQFF.

This chain's CDR3 is CASSLDLQGGYTF. The CDR3 DNA sequence: TGTGCCAGCAGCTTAGATCTTCAAGGAGGCTACACCTTC. The V call is TRBV11-2, the J call TRBJ1-2; D gene uncertain. V shed 0 bases and J shed 8 bases, with 10 bases lying between them. The CDR3 contains 13 residues. CDR1 SGHAT and CDR2 FQNNGV come from the germline V gene. Looking up the rest from reference TRBV11-2 and TRBJ1-2 gives the full variable domain: EAGVAQSPRYKIIEKRQSVAFWCNPISGHATLYWYQQILGQGPKLLIQFQNNGVVDDSQLPKDRFSAERLKGVDSTLKIQPAKLEDSAVYLCASSLDLQGGYTFGSGTRLTVV.

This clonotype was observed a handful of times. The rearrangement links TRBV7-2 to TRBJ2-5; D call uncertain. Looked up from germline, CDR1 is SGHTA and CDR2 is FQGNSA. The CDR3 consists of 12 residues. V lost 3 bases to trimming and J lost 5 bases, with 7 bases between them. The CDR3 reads CASSFHRETQYF. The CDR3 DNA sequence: TGTGCCAGCAGCTTTCACCGGGAGACCCAGTACTTC.

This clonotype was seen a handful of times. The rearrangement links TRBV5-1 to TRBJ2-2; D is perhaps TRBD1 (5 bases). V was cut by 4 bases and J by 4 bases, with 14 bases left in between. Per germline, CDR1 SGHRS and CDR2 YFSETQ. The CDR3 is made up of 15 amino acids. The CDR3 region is CASSPQGRRTGELFF. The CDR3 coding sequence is TGCGCCAGCAGCCCCCAGGGCCGTCGCACCGGGGAGCTGTTTTTT.

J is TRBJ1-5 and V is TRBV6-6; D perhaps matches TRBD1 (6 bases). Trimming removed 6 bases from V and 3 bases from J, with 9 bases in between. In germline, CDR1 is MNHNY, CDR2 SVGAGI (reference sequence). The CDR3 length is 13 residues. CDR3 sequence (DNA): TGTGCCAGCAGCGGACAGTTCAATCAGCCCCAGCATTTT. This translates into CASSGQFNQPQHF.

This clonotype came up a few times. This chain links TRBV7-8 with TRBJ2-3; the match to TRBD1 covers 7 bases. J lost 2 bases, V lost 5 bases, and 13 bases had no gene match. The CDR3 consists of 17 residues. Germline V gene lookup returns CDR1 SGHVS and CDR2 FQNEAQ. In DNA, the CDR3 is TGTGCCAGCAGCATCCTACGACAGGGCGGAACCACAGATACGCAGTATTTT. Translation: CASSILRQGGTTDTQYF.

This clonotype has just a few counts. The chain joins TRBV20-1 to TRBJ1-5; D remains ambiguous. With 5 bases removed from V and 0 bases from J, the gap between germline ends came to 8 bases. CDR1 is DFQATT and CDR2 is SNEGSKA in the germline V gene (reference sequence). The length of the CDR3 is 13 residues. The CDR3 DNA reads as TGCAGTGCTGTCTCCAATAGCAATCAGCCCCAGCATTTT. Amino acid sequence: CSAVSNSNQPQHF.

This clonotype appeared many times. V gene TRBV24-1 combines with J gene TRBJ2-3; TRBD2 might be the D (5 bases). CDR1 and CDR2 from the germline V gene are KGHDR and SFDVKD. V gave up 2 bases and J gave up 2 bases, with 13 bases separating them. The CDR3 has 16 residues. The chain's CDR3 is CATSDSGSGYTDTQYF. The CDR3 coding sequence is TGTGCCACCAGTGATTCGGGGAGCGGATACACAGATACGCAGTATTTT.

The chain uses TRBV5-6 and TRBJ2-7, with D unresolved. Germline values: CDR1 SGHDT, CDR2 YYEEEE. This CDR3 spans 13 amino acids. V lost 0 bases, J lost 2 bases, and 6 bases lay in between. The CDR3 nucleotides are TGTGCCAGCAGCTTGGAAAGGGCCTACGAGCAGTACTTC. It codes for CASSLERAYEQYF.

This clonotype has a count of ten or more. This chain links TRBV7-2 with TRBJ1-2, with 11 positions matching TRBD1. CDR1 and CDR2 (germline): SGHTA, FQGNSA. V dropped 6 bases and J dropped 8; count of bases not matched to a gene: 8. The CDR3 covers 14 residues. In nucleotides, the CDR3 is TGTGCCAGCAGTCCGGGGACAGGGGGACGAGGCTACACCTTC. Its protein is CASSPGTGGRGYTF.

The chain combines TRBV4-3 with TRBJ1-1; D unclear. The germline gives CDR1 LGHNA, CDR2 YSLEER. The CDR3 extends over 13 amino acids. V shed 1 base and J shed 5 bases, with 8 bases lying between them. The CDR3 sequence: CASSQAPGTEAFF. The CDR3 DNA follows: TGCGCCAGCAGCCAAGCCCCAGGAACTGAAGCTTTCTTT.

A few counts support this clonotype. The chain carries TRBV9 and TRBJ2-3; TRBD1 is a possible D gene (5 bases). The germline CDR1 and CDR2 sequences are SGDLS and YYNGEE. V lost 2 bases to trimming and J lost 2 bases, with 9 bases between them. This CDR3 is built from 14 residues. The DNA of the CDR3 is TGTGCCAGCAGCGTCTTAGGGGACACAGATACGCAGTATTTT. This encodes CASSVLGDTDTQYF.

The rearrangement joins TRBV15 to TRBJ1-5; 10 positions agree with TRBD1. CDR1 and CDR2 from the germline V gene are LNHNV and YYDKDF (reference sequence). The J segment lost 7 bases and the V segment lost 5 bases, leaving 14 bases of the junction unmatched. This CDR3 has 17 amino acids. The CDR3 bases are TGTGCCACCAGCCCACGGGGGTGGACAGGGGGAGGACAGCCCCAGCATTTT. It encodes CATSPRGWTGGGQPQHF.

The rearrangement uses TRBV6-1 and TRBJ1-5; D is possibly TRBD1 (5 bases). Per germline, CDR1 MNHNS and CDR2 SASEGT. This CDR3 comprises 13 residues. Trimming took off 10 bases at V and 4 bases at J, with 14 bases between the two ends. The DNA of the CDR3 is TGTGCCATCTCTCGACAGCCTAATCAGCCCCAGCATTTT. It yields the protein CAISRQPNQPQHF.

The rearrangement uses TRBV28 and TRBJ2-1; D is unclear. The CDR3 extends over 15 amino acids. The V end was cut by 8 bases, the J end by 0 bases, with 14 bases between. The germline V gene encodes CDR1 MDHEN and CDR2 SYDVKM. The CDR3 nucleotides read TGTGCCAGCGTCCAGTGGACCAGCTCCTACAATGAGCAGTTCTTC. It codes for CASVQWTSSYNEQFF.